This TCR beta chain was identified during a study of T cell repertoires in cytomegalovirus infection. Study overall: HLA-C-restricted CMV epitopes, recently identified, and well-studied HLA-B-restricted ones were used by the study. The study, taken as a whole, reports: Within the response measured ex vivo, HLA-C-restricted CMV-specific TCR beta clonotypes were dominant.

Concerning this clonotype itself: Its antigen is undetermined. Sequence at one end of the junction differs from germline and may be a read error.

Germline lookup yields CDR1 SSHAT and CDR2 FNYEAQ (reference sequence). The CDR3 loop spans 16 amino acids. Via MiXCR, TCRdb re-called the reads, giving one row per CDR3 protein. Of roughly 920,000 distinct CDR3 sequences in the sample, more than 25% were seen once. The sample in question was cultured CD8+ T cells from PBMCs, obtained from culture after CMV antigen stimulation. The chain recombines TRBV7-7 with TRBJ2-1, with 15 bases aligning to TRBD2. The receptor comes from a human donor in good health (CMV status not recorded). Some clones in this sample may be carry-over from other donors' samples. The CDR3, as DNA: TGTGCTAGCAGCCGGACTAGCGGGGGGGCCCGGGATGAGCAGTTCTTC. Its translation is CASSRTSGGARDEQFF. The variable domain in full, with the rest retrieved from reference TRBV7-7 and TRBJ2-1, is GAGVSQSPRYKVTKRGQDVTLRCDPISSHATLYWYQQALGQGPEFLTYFNYEAQPDKSGLPSDRFSAERPEGSISTLTIQRTEQRDSAMYRCASSRTSGGARDEQFFGPGTRLTVL.